The entry below describes one T cell receptor beta chain. These data belong to a study of T cell responses to AZD1222 COVID-19 vaccine. Germline V lookup: CDR1 LGHNA, CDR2 YNFKEQ. V gave up 2 bases and J gave up 2 bases, with 9 bases separating them. This CDR3 is built from 14 residues. Measured with immunoSEQ multiplex PCR; TCRdb has only the in-frame clones, and not every one. The repertoire holds 110,000 or so clones, with 87% as singletons. The J gene is TRBJ1-2, the V gene TRBV4-2, with a tentative D call TRBD1 (6 bases). The sequence came from an adult in good health. Sequencing was performed on peripheral blood, taken on day 0 of AZD1222 vaccination. The DNA of the CDR3 is TGTGCCAGCAGCCAACCGGGACAAAACTATGGCTACACCTTC. Encoded protein: CASSQPGQNYGYTF.